This T cell receptor (beta chain) was obtained from a study of molecular identifiers for immune sequencing clone quantification. This clonotype has only a few counts. This CDR3 has 15 residues. Germline V gene lookup returns CDR1 SQVTM and CDR2 ANQGSEA. V dropped 4 bases and J dropped 2 bases, with 17 bases sitting between them. Via MiXCR, TCRdb re-called the PCR reads, giving one row per CDR3 protein. The sample comprises over 300,000 distinct CDR3 sequences, 24% of which are singletons, and around 0.7% rests with the top ten. The sequence was obtained from a human donor in good health. Some libraries in this study had Jurkat cell RNA spiked in. V is TRBV29-1 and J is TRBJ1-1; the D gene is possibly TRBD1 (5 bases). Sequencing was carried out using naive CD8+ T cells from blood, with Jurkat cell RNA spiked in. Subset defined: FACS-sorted CD8+CD4-CCR7+CD45RA+ naive T cells. In DNA, the CDR3 is TGCAGCGTTGTTGGGGGGAGGAACCTTAACACTGAAGCTTTCTTT. Translation: CSVVGGRNLNTEAFF.